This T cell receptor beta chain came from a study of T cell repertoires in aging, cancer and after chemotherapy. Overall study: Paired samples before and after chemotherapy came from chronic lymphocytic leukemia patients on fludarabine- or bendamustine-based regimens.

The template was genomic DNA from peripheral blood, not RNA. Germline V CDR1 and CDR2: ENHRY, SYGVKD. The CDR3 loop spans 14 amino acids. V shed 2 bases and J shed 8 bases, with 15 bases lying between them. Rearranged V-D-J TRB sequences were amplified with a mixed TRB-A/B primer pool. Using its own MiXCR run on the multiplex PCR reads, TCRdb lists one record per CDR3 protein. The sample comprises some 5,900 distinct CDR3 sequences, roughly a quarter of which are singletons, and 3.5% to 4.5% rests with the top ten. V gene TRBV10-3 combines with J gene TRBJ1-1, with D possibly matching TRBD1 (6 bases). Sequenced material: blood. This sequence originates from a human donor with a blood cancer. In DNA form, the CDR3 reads TGTGCCATCAGTGAGAGGACAGTCCGGGGCGAAGCTTTCTTT. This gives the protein CAISERTVRGEAFF.